The T cell receptor beta chain described here comes from a study of OX40 agonist ivuxolimab in advanced cancers. This clone showed up just a few times. TCRdb keeps only in-frame clones here, not all; method: immunoSEQ multiplex PCR. The repertoire holds about 52,000 clones, with 85% to 95% as singletons. The sequence came from an adult with an advanced solid tumor such as melanoma, head and neck, liver or kidney cancer. Sequencing was performed on CD4+ or CD8+ T cells sorted from blood, taken in a trial of the OX40 agonist ivuxolimab.

CDR3 sequence (DNA): TGTGCCAGTTACAGGGGTACTGAAGCTTTCTTT. This codes for CASYRGTEAFF. The chain carries TRBV19 and TRBJ1-1; TRBD1 matches 7 bases. Germline V lookup: CDR1 LNHDA, CDR2 SQIVND (reference sequence). Trimming cost V 8 bases and J 5 bases; bases outside gene matches: 2. CDR3 length equals 11 residues.